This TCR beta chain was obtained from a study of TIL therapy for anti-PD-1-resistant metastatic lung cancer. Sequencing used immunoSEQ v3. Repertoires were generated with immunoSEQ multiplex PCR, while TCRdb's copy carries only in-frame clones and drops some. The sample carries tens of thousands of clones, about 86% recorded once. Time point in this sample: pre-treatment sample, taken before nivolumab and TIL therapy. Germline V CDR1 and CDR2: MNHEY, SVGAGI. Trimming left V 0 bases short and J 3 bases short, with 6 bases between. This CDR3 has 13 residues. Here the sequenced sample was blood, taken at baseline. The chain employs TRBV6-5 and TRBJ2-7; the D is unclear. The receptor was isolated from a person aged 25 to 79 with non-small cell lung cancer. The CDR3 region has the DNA TGTGCCAGCAGTTACTCAAAGGGCTACGAGCAGTACTTC. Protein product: CASSYSKGYEQYF.